A selection of T cell receptor beta chains follows, all from one sample in a study of blood T cells in healthy people across ages. TCRdb passed the 5' RACE reads through MiXCR, listing each CDR3 protein once. The sample shows nearly 1 million distinct CDR3 sequences, roughly 50% of them seen only once. Sample: blood. These receptors originate from a woman in her sixties or seventies in good health. CDR3s include the opening cysteine and the closing phenylalanine or tryptophan. Fields, in order: J gene, D gene, V gene, clone size, CDR3 DNA, CDR3 protein. A D gene is named only where the DNA matches it firmly. Clone size is stated in some rows and not others, as once, few, many or a class when expanded.

j_gene: TRBJ2-1; d_gene: TRBD2; v_gene: TRBV2; abundance: .; CDR3nt: TGTGCCAGCAGGATGGGACTAGCGGAACCATACAATGAGCAGTTCTTC; CDR3aa: CASRMGLAEPYNEQFF
j_gene: TRBJ2-3; d_gene: TRBD1; v_gene: TRBV5-1; abundance: .; CDR3nt: TGCGCCAGCAGCTCACAAGGACAGGGGGCGACAGATACGCAGTATTTT; CDR3aa: CASSSQGQGATDTQYF
j_gene: TRBJ2-5; d_gene: TRBD2; v_gene: TRBV12-3/TRBV12-4; abundance: few; CDR3nt: TGTGCCAGCAGTAGACAAGCGGGAAACTCTCCGAGGCAGTACTTC; CDR3aa: CASSRQAGNSPRQYF
j_gene: TRBJ2-4; d_gene: .; v_gene: TRBV18; abundance: .; CDR3nt: TGTGCCAGCTCTGGAATGGGTATAGCCAAAAACATTCAGTACTTC; CDR3aa: CASSGMGIAKNIQYF
j_gene: TRBJ2-2; d_gene: TRBD1; v_gene: TRBV7-9; abundance: .; CDR3nt: TGTGCCAGCAGACCGGACAGGGTCACCGGGGAGCTGTTTTTT; CDR3aa: CASRPDRVTGELFF
j_gene: TRBJ2-1; d_gene: TRBD1; v_gene: TRBV20-1; abundance: .; CDR3nt: TGCAGTGCGGCCGGGACAGGGAGCTTCTACAATGAGCAGTTCTTC; CDR3aa: CSAAGTGSFYNEQFF
j_gene: TRBJ1-1; d_gene: .; v_gene: TRBV2; abundance: .; CDR3nt: TGTGCCAGCAAGGTTTGGGCCATTCTGAACACTGAAGCTTTCTTT; CDR3aa: CASKVWAILNTEAFF
j_gene: TRBJ2-4; d_gene: TRBD2; v_gene: TRBV10-2; abundance: .; CDR3nt: TGCGCCAGCGAGGCAATGGGACTAGCGGGAAAGTACTTC; CDR3aa: CASEAMGLAGKYF
j_gene: TRBJ2-1; d_gene: .; v_gene: TRBV7-9; abundance: few; CDR3nt: TGTGCCAGCAGCTTAGCCGGCGCGGTTGACAATGAGCAGTTCTTC; CDR3aa: CASSLAGAVDNEQFF
j_gene: TRBJ1-2; d_gene: .; v_gene: TRBV9; abundance: once; CDR3nt: TGTGCCAGCAGCGGACAACAAAACTATGGCAACACCTTC; CDR3aa: CASSGQQNYGNTF
j_gene: TRBJ2-1; d_gene: .; v_gene: TRBV20-1; abundance: .; CDR3nt: TGCAGTGCTAGAGACCCCTTGACGGGGGACAACAATGAGCAGTTCTTC; CDR3aa: CSARDPLTGDNNEQFF
j_gene: TRBJ2-3; d_gene: .; v_gene: TRBV7-9; abundance: .; CDR3nt: TGTGCCAGCAGCGTGATACAGACCACAGATACGCAGTATTTT; CDR3aa: CASSVIQTTDTQYF
j_gene: TRBJ2-3; d_gene: .; v_gene: TRBV28; abundance: few; CDR3nt: TGTGCCAGCAGTTTCCGATCCCCGGGCGGCGCGTCCACAGATACGCAGTATTTT; CDR3aa: CASSFRSPGGASTDTQYF
j_gene: TRBJ2-7; d_gene: .; v_gene: TRBV7-9; abundance: .; CDR3nt: TGTGCCAGCAGCGTGGACTATCACGAGCAGTACTTC; CDR3aa: CASSVDYHEQYF
j_gene: TRBJ2-5; d_gene: .; v_gene: TRBV4-3; abundance: .; CDR3nt: TGCGCCAGCAGCCAAGTGGGGGGCGTGGAGACCCAGTACTTC; CDR3aa: CASSQVGGVETQYF
j_gene: TRBJ2-1; d_gene: .; v_gene: TRBV7-2; abundance: .; CDR3nt: TGTGCCAGCAGCGTCCGAGACGGGAAAAATGAGCAGTTCTTC; CDR3aa: CASSVRDGKNEQFF
j_gene: TRBJ1-1; d_gene: .; v_gene: TRBV6-2/TRBV6-3; abundance: .; CDR3nt: TGTGCCAGCAGCTCAAAGGCAGAAGCTTTCTTT; CDR3aa: CASSSKAEAFF
j_gene: TRBJ2-7; d_gene: TRBD2; v_gene: TRBV20-1; abundance: few; CDR3nt: TGCAGTGCTAGGGAAACGACTAGCGTTTACTCCTACGAGCAGTACTTC; CDR3aa: CSARETTSVYSYEQYF
j_gene: TRBJ2-1; d_gene: .; v_gene: TRBV7-3; abundance: .; CDR3nt: TGTGCCAGCAGCTTACGACCCGATGACTACAATGAGCAGTTCTTC; CDR3aa: CASSLRPDDYNEQFF
j_gene: TRBJ2-1; d_gene: TRBD2; v_gene: TRBV20-1; abundance: few; CDR3nt: TGCAGTGCGGAAGCTAGCGGGAGGGCCTACAATGAGCAGTTCTTC; CDR3aa: CSAEASGRAYNEQFF